One sample yielded the 28 T cell receptor beta chains listed below, sequenced in a study of shared clonotypes between healthy human individuals. Naive-designated CD8 cells lacked CD45RO, were positively enriched for CCR7, and omitted terminally differentiated effector memory CD45RA+ cells. The repertoire was sequenced with immunoSEQ multiplex PCR; TCRdb's copy has only in-frame clones and lacks some. Among about 820,000 clones, 90% to 95% were seen once, and the ten largest hold around 24%. Input material: naive CD8+ T cells sorted from blood. The origin of the receptors is a man aged 25 to 40 in good health.

This chain connects TRBV5-6 to TRBJ1-5, with unresolved D. The germline CDR1 and CDR2 sequences are SGHDT and YYEEEE. CDR3 length: 16 residues. The V gene lost 6 bases and the J gene lost 3 bases, with 19 bases spanning the gap. The CDR3 sequence is CASTMASQADNQPQHF. CDR3 in DNA: TGTGCCAGCACCATGGCGTCCCAGGCGGACAATCAGCCCCAGCATTTT.

The gene calls are TRBV4-1 and TRBJ2-7; possibly TRBD1 for D (5 bases). Trimming left V 3 bases short and J 0 bases short, with 12 bases between. The CDR3 has 15 residues. Germline V gene sequence: CDR1 MGHRA, CDR2 YSYEKL. CDR3 coding DNA: TGCGCCAGCAGCCACTCCCTCGACAGCTCCTACGAGCAGTACTTC. Amino acid sequence: CASSHSLDSSYEQYF.

The V call is TRBV28, the J call TRBJ2-6; D perhaps matches TRBD2 (5 bases). The CDR3 sequence is 15 residues long. Trimming stripped 3 bases from V and 2 bases from J, with 8 bases between. The V gene's germline CDR1 is MDHEN and CDR2 SYDVKM. The CDR3 DNA is TGTGCCAGCAGTTTTGCCGGGGCTGGGGCCAACGTCCTGACTTTC. Encoded protein: CASSFAGAGANVLTF. Based on the CDR3 plus reference TRBV28 and TRBJ2-6, the full variable domain is DVKVTQSSRYLVKRTGEKVFLECVQDMDHENMFWYRQDPGLGLRLIYFSYDVKMKEKGDIPEGYSVSREKKERFSLILESASTNQTSMYLCASSFAGAGANVLTFGAGSRLTVL.

The genes are TRBV5-1 and TRBJ2-7; D is perhaps TRBD2 (7 bases). V was trimmed by 5 bases and J by 3 bases, leaving 18 bases between them. Germline lookup yields CDR1 SGHRS and CDR2 YFSETQ. The CDR3 runs to 15 residues. The CDR3 loop reads CASSFRGGALYEQYF. The CDR3 region has the DNA TGCGCCAGCAGTTTTAGAGGGGGGGCACTCTACGAGCAGTACTTC.

Comments on this clone: Other DNA sequences in this sample translate to the same CDR3. The chain recombines TRBV27 with TRBJ2-2; D unresolved. Per the germline V gene, CDR1 is MNHEY and CDR2 is SMNVEV (reference sequence). With 0 bases removed from V and 4 bases from J, the gap between germline ends came to 3 bases. The CDR3 length is 13 residues. In DNA, the CDR3 is TGTGCCAGCAGTTTATCTGGCACCGGGGAGCTGTTTTTT. Translation: CASSLSGTGELFF.

This chain joins TRBV19 and TRBJ2-1, with TRBD2 matching 8 bases. Trimming took 7 bases from V and 6 from J; bases not matched to a gene: 11. CDR1 is LNHDA, CDR2 SQIVND, per germline (reference sequence). There are 15 residues in the CDR3. The CDR3 DNA reads TGTGCCAGTACCATCCAAGCGGGAGTAATCAATGAGCAGTTCTTC. It encodes CASTIQAGVINEQFF.

The rearrangement links TRBV29-1 to TRBJ2-3; 10 bases match TRBD2. CDR1 SQVTM and CDR2 ANQGSEA come from the germline V gene. The trim removed 7 bases at V and 0 bases at J, leaving 13 bases unmatched. The CDR3 runs 17 residues. The CDR3 DNA is TGCAGCGCTGACCCGTTCCTGACTAGCGGGAGCACAGATACGCAGTATTTT. Encoded protein: CSADPFLTSGSTDTQYF.

The V and J genes are TRBV9 and TRBJ2-1; perhaps TRBD2 as D (5 bases). Trimming took 5 bases from V and 2 from J, leaving 5 bases between them. Germline CDR1 SGDLS, CDR2 YYNGEE. The CDR3 has 12 amino acids. Here the CDR3 DNA reads TGTGCCAGCAGGGGAGCCTACAATGAGCAGTTCTTC. Residues: CASRGAYNEQFF.

The chain carries TRBV27 and TRBJ2-7; 7 bases fit TRBD2. The germline CDR1 and CDR2 sequences are MNHEY and SMNVEV (reference sequence). After removal of 10 bases from V and 5 bases from J, the junction contained 14 bases not matched to a gene. CDR3 length: 14 residues. The CDR3 loop is CATARGRAGHEQYF. The CDR3 region has the DNA TGTGCCACGGCCCGGGGGAGGGCAGGGCACGAGCAGTACTTC.

A word on this clone: Other DNA sequences in this specimen translate into the identical CDR3. This chain connects TRBV7-9 to TRBJ1-1, with D hard to call. This CDR3 comprises 12 residues. V dropped 6 bases and J dropped 3 bases, with 8 bases sitting between them. The V gene's germline CDR1 is SEHNR and CDR2 FQNEAQ (reference sequence). The CDR3 reads CASSRGYTEAFF. CDR3 DNA sequence: TGTGCCAGCAGTCGAGGGTACACTGAAGCTTTCTTT.

The rearrangement links TRBV13 to TRBJ2-2; TRBD1 matches at 7 bases. Losses at the gene ends were 5 bases for V and 5 bases for J; bases not matched to a gene: 8. The CDR3 spans 15 residues. Per the germline V gene, CDR1 is PRHDT and CDR2 is FYEKMQ (reference sequence). The CDR3 sequence is CASSLDRVGTGELFF. The CDR3 coding sequence is TGTGCCAGCAGCCTTGACAGGGTGGGAACCGGGGAGCTGTTTTTT. The variable domain in full, completed from reference TRBV13 and TRBJ2-2, reads AAGVIQSPRHLIKEKRETATLKCYPIPRHDTVYWYQQGPGQDPQFLISFYEKMQSDKGSIPDRFSAQQFSDYHSELNMSSLELGDSALYFCASSLDRVGTGELFFGEGSRLTVL.

The chain uses TRBV27 and TRBJ2-7; D is uncertain. This CDR3 comprises 14 residues. Looked up from germline, CDR1 is MNHEY and CDR2 is SMNVEV (reference sequence). V lost 4 bases and J lost 0, with 10 bases in between. This CDR3 reads CASSSGPNSYEQYF. For the CDR3, the DNA is TGTGCCAGCAGTTCTGGGCCGAACTCCTACGAGCAGTACTTC.

This clone was seen a handful of times. The rearrangement links TRBV9 to TRBJ2-1, with D unresolved. The length of the CDR3 is 13 residues. CDR1 SGDLS and CDR2 YYNGEE come from the germline V gene. Trimming pared 3 bases from V and 0 bases from J, leaving 4 bases between. CDR3 amino acids: CASSGYSYNEQFF. The CDR3 region has the DNA TGTGCCAGCAGCGGTTACTCCTACAATGAGCAGTTCTTC.

The chain is built from TRBV11-2 and TRBJ2-7; 7 nucleotides line up with TRBD1. The V gene end was trimmed by 5 bases and the J gene end by 0 bases; junction bases not matched to a gene: 1. The germline CDR1 and CDR2 sequences are SGHAT and FQNNGV. This CDR3 has 13 amino acids. The CDR3 bases are TGTGCCAGCAGCCAGGGGGACTCCTACGAGCAGTACTTC. Residues: CASSQGDSYEQYF.

Turning to this clone: The sample contains more than one DNA sequence encoding this CDR3. This rearrangement joins TRBV10-3 to TRBJ2-3, with a weak D call TRBD2 (5 bases). The CDR3 sequence is 14 residues long. V was clipped by 3 bases and J by 0 bases, with 7 bases between them. The germline CDR1 and CDR2 sequences are ENHRY and SYGVKD. The CDR3 coding sequence is TGTGCCATCAGTGACGACTATAGCACAGATACGCAGTATTTT. It yields the protein CAISDDYSTDTQYF.

The chain has TRBV29-1 and TRBJ2-1, with 9 positions matching TRBD1. Losses at the gene ends were 7 bases for V and 7 bases for J; bases not matched to a gene: 11. CDR1 is SQVTM and CDR2 is ANQGSEA in the germline V gene. The CDR3 has 14 amino acids. DNA for the CDR3: TGCAGCGGGGGACGACAGGGGGTCGGGAATGAGCAGTTCTTC. It codes for CSGGRQGVGNEQFF.

The CDR3 nucleotides are TGTGCCAGCAGCTTGGGGGGGTTCCTCAACGAGCAGTACTTC. This encodes CASSLGGFLNEQYF. V gene TRBV5-6 combines with J gene TRBJ2-7, with D perhaps matching TRBD1 or TRBD2 (5 bases each). With 0 bases removed from V and 5 bases from J, the gap between germline ends came to 12 bases. Germline CDR1 reads SGHDT; CDR2 reads YYEEEE. The CDR3 covers 14 residues.

This clone was picked up one time. The chain combines TRBV6-6 with TRBJ2-1; no definite D call. V lost 4 bases and J lost 9, with 7 bases in between. This CDR3 is built from 11 residues. The germline gives CDR1 MNHNY, CDR2 SVGAGI (reference sequence). The CDR3 sequence: CASSFTGEQFF. CDR3 DNA sequence: TGTGCCAGCAGTTTTACCGGTGAGCAGTTCTTC.

The chain employs TRBV6-5 and TRBJ1-5; D possibly corresponds to TRBD1 (5 bases). The germline V gene encodes CDR1 MNHEY and CDR2 SVGAGI. V gave up 2 bases and J gave up 2 bases, with 7 bases separating them. The CDR3 covers 14 residues. This CDR3 reads CASSYGAGNQPQHF. In nucleotides, the CDR3 is TGTGCCAGCAGTTACGGGGCGGGCAATCAGCCCCAGCATTTT.

This sequence joins TRBV7-6 and TRBJ2-5; D is possibly TRBD1 or TRBD2 (5 bases each). V was cut by 6 bases and J by 4 bases, with 24 bases left in between. The CDR3 runs to 17 residues. Per germline, CDR1 SGHVS and CDR2 FNYEAQ. This chain's CDR3 is CASSRPNGLGAGETQYF. The CDR3 nucleotides are TGTGCCAGCAGTCGCCCCAATGGTCTCGGGGCTGGAGAGACCCAGTACTTC.

This rearrangement joins TRBV6-5 to TRBJ1-3, with 8 bases that match TRBD1. Per the germline V gene, CDR1 is MNHEY and CDR2 is SVGAGI. Trimming at V came to 6 bases and at J to 16 bases, leaving 8 bases not matched to a gene. The CDR3 is made up of 11 amino acids. The CDR3 DNA follows: TGTGCCAGCAGATGCAAAAGGGACAGGTATTTT. This gives the protein CASRCKRDRYF.

The rearrangement links TRBV28 to TRBJ2-1, with D possibly TRBD2 on 6 matching bases. The V gene lost 8 bases and the J gene lost 6 bases, with 11 bases spanning the gap. In germline, CDR1 is MDHEN, CDR2 SYDVKM. This CDR3 spans 12 amino acids. The DNA of the CDR3 is TGTGCCAGCGCGACTAGTTTCAATGAGCAGTTCTTC. Translation: CASATSFNEQFF. Drawing the rest from reference TRBV28 and TRBJ2-1, the complete variable domain is DVKVTQSSRYLVKRTGEKVFLECVQDMDHENMFWYRQDPGLGLRLIYFSYDVKMKEKGDIPEGYSVSREKKERFSLILESASTNQTSMYLCASATSFNEQFFGPGTRLTVL.

The chain couples TRBV13 to TRBJ2-7; 7 nucleotides align to TRBD1. Germline loops: CDR1 PRHDT, CDR2 FYEKMQ (reference sequence). The CDR3 contains 15 residues. With V trimmed by 5 bases and J by 1 base, 8 bases remained unmatched. The CDR3 bases are TGTGCCAGCAGCCAAGGACAGGCCCCTTCCTACGAGCAGTACTTC. Translated: CASSQGQAPSYEQYF.

The V call is TRBV6-5, the J call TRBJ2-4; D is perhaps TRBD1 or TRBD2 (5 bases each). Per the germline V gene, CDR1 is MNHEY and CDR2 is SVGAGI. This CDR3 contains 13 residues. With 6 bases removed from V and 6 bases from J, the gap between germline ends came to 12 bases. The CDR3 coding sequence is TGTGCCAGCAGCCCGGGGACGCTAAACATTCAGTACTTC. It specifies CASSPGTLNIQYF.

This clone was seen just once. This sequence joins TRBV27 and TRBJ2-1, with 7 bases lining up with TRBD1. V shed 4 bases and J 6 bases; nucleotides not matched to a gene: 9. The CDR3 has 15 amino acids. Germline V lookup: CDR1 MNHEY, CDR2 SMNVEV (reference sequence). The CDR3 loop reads CASSSRGIEGNEQFF. CDR3 in DNA: TGTGCCAGCAGTTCCAGGGGGATAGAGGGCAATGAGCAGTTCTTC.

V usage is TRBV7-9 and J usage is TRBJ2-7; D possibly uses TRBD1 or TRBD2 (6 bases each). Trimming removed 7 bases from V and 0 bases from J, with 13 bases in between. The germline V gene encodes CDR1 SEHNR and CDR2 FQNEAQ (reference sequence). The CDR3 is made up of 14 amino acids. The CDR3 DNA follows: TGTGCCAGCAAGACAGGAGGGAGCTCCTACGAGCAGTACTTC. As protein: CASKTGGSSYEQYF.

The chain joins TRBV7-3 to TRBJ2-3; a weak D match, TRBD1 (6 bases). This CDR3 is built from 13 residues. Looked up from germline, CDR1 is SGHTA and CDR2 is FQGTGA. V was shortened by 2 bases and J by 3 bases, with 6 bases between the two germline ends. The CDR3 DNA reads TGTGCCAGCAGCTTAGACAGGACAGATACGCAGTATTTT. This codes for CASSLDRTDTQYF.

This clone has only a few counts. The chain joins TRBV6-6 to TRBJ2-2, with D hard to call. CDR1 is MNHNY, CDR2 SVGAGI, per germline (reference sequence). The V end was cut by 5 bases, the J end by 6 bases, with 13 bases between. The CDR3 sequence is 14 residues long. The CDR3 spells CASSLSGFAGELFF. CDR3 nucleotide sequence: TGTGCCAGCAGTCTCTCAGGTTTCGCCGGGGAGCTGTTTTTT.